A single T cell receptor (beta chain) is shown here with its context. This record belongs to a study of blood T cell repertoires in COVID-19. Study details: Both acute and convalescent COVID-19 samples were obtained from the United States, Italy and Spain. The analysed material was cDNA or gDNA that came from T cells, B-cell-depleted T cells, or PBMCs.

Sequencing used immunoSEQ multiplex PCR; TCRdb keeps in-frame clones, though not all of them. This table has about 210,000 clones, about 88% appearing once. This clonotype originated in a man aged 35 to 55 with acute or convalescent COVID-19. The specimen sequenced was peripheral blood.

The CDR3, as DNA: TGCGCCAGCAGCCCCCAGGTCCAGGGGGATAATTCACCCCTCCACTTT. It encodes CASSPQVQGDNSPLHF. The V and J genes are TRBV5-1 and TRBJ1-6, with 7 bases lining up with TRBD1. V shed 4 bases and J 5 bases; nucleotides not matched to a gene: 9. Germline CDR1 and CDR2: SGHRS and YFSETQ. The CDR3 is 16 residues long.